One sample yielded the 11 T cell receptor beta chains listed below, sequenced in a study of cytomegalovirus exposure and HLA in healthy donors (dated by TCRdb to 2016 to 2017). Preparation of the library involved the immunoSEQ multiplex PCR assay. The table comes from immuneACCESS by way of TCRdb, which keeps in-frame sequences with V and J called. Part of the clones is missing from these tables; in studies checked, under half for an unresolved V gene and the rest for unknown reasons. For this sample the table gives about 240,000 clones, of which roughly 86% were detected only once. Roughly 1.2% of the sample lies in the top ten. Source material: PBMCs. These receptors all come from a woman in her 30s in good health and CMV-seropositive.

The rearrangement uses TRBV27 and TRBJ1-2; 8 bases map to TRBD1. Germline V lookup: CDR1 MNHEY, CDR2 SMNVEV (reference sequence). J gave up 5 bases and V 4 bases, and 6 bases lay outside the gene matches. This CDR3 spans 14 amino acids. The DNA of the CDR3 is TGTGCCAGCAGTTCGACAGGGGAGCAGTATGGCTACACCTTC. Translated: CASSSTGEQYGYTF.

The rearrangement links TRBV9 to TRBJ2-1; D is ambiguous. V gave up 8 bases and J gave up 6 bases, with 6 bases separating them. This CDR3 has 10 amino acids. Germline V gives CDR1 SGDLS, CDR2 YYNGEE. The chain's CDR3 is CASPLNEQFF. In nucleotides, the CDR3 is TGTGCCAGTCCTCTCAATGAGCAGTTCTTC.

This chain connects TRBV13 to TRBJ2-3; 7 bases line up with TRBD1. Germline V lookup: CDR1 PRHDT, CDR2 FYEKMQ (reference sequence). V dropped 3 bases and J dropped 3; count of bases not matched to a gene: 3. The CDR3 is 14 amino acids. The CDR3 spells CASSLTGWTDTQYF. The CDR3 DNA follows: TGTGCCAGCAGCTTGACAGGGTGGACAGATACGCAGTATTTT.

The chain employs TRBV5-1 and TRBJ2-5; TRBD2 aligns across 10 bases. CDR1 and CDR2 from the germline V gene are SGHRS and YFSETQ. The ends lost 4 bases at V and 5 bases at J; junction bases unmatched: 5. This CDR3 comprises 14 residues. CDR3 residues: CASSEGLARETQYF. The DNA of the CDR3 is TGCGCCAGCAGCGAGGGACTAGCGAGGGAGACCCAGTACTTC.

V gene TRBV5-5 combines with J gene TRBJ1-2; tentatively, D is TRBD1 (6 bases). The V end lost 4 bases, the J end lost 0 bases, and 10 bases lay between the germline ends. Germline CDR1 reads SGHKS; CDR2 reads YYEKEE (reference sequence). CDR3 length: 14 residues. The CDR3 loop reads CASSPQGANYGYTF. The CDR3 bases are TGTGCCAGCAGCCCACAGGGAGCTAACTATGGCTACACCTTC. Full variable domain (remainder filled in from reference TRBV5-5 and TRBJ1-2): DAGVTQSPTHLIKTRGQQVTLRCSPISGHKSVSWYQQVLGQGPQFIFQYYEKEERGRGNFPDRFSARQFPNYSSELNVNALLLGDSALYLCASSPQGANYGYTFGSGTRLTVV.

The rearrangement joins TRBV12-5 to TRBJ1-2, with a tentative D call TRBD1 (5 bases). The CDR3 totals 17 residues. V gave up 1 base and J gave up 0 bases, with 15 bases separating them. Per the germline V gene, CDR1 is LGHNT and CDR2 is FRNRAP. CDR3 residues: CASGLGPWGGPNYGYTF. The DNA for the CDR3 is TGTGCTAGTGGTTTGGGCCCCTGGGGGGGACCTAACTATGGCTACACCTTC.

DNA for the CDR3: TGTGCCAGCAGCTTAGGACGAGGGGGCTCTGGAAACACCATATATTTT. Its protein is CASSLGRGGSGNTIYF. The chain couples TRBV13 to TRBJ1-3, with a weak D call TRBD1 (6 bases). The CDR3 has 16 residues. V lost 0 bases to trimming and J lost 0 bases, with 9 bases between them. CDR1 and CDR2 (germline): PRHDT, FYEKMQ (reference sequence).

The V and J genes are TRBV7-2 and TRBJ2-2, with 7 bases aligning to TRBD1. The V segment lost 5 bases and the J segment 0 bases; nucleotides outside the gene matches: 3. Looked up from germline, CDR1 is SGHTA and CDR2 is FQGNSA. The CDR3 runs 15 residues. This chain's CDR3 is CASSHRGANTGELFF. CDR3 sequence (DNA): TGTGCCAGCAGCCACAGGGGAGCGAACACCGGGGAGCTGTTTTTT.

The gene calls are TRBV7-2 and TRBJ2-5, with D perhaps matching TRBD1 (5 bases). CDR3 length: 12 residues. Germline assignment: CDR1 SGHTA and CDR2 FQGNSA. Between the trimmed V and J ends, which lost 2 bases and 5 bases, there was a span of 6 bases. Here the CDR3 reads CASSLNRETQYF. The CDR3 region has the DNA TGTGCCAGCAGCTTAAACAGGGAGACCCAGTACTTC.

The J gene is TRBJ1-5, the V gene TRBV5-6; 8 nucleotides agree with TRBD1. Germline CDR1 is SGHDT and CDR2 is YYEEEE. The CDR3 is 18 residues long. With V trimmed by 1 base and J by 1 base, 10 bases remained unmatched. The CDR3 loop reads CASSLSTLQGVSNQPQHF. The DNA of the CDR3 is TGTGCCAGCAGCTTGTCTACCCTACAGGGGGTGAGCAATCAGCCCCAGCATTTT.

J is TRBJ2-1 and V is TRBV5-4, with 8 bases matching TRBD2. With V trimmed by 7 bases and J by 4 bases, 10 bases remained unmatched. CDR1 and CDR2 from the germline V gene are SGHNT and YYREEE (reference sequence). This CDR3 has 15 residues. CDR3 sequence: CASCLGREAYNEQFF. The CDR3 DNA reads TGTGCCAGCTGCCTCGGGCGGGAGGCATACAATGAGCAGTTCTTC.